The 28 T cell receptor beta chains presented below share a single source sample, sequenced in a study of blood T cell repertoires in COVID-19 (dated by TCRdb to about 2020). The library was obtained by the immunoSEQ multiplex PCR assay. Drawn from immuneACCESS, this table holds only the in-frame rearrangements with V and J called that TCRdb kept. Clones are partly lost; checked studies trace under half to an unresolved V gene and leave the rest unexplained. Recorded for this sample are fewer than 200,000 clones; 80% to 90% of them occurred a single time. In total, the top ten clones hold around 13% of the sample. The material sequenced was peripheral blood. Receptors were obtained from an older woman with COVID-19, enrolled during active disease.

This chain joins TRBV28 and TRBJ1-5; 8 bases agree with TRBD1. This CDR3 is 17 amino acids long. Germline V gives CDR1 MDHEN, CDR2 SYDVKM. The trim removed 1 base at V and 0 bases at J, leaving 5 bases unmatched. CDR3 DNA sequence: TGTGCCAGCAGTTTATCGTTTGGGACAGGTAGCAATCAGCCCCAGCATTTT. It encodes CASSLSFGTGSNQPQHF.

The V call is TRBV4-1, the J call TRBJ1-1; D is unresolved. This CDR3 is 15 amino acids long. The V and J ends lost 4 bases and 4 bases respectively, with 16 bases between them. Germline V lookup: CDR1 MGHRA, CDR2 YSYEKL. CDR3 bases: TGCGCCAGCAGCCTAAGCGGGGTGGGGAGCACTGAAGCTTTCTTT. It translates to CASSLSGVGSTEAFF.

This chain joins TRBV9 and TRBJ2-5; TRBD2 matches 7 bases. Germline-derived CDR1 and CDR2 are SGDLS and YYNGEE. This CDR3 is built from 15 residues. After removal of 0 bases from V and 2 bases from J, the junction contained 4 bases not matched to a gene. This CDR3 reads CASSVGLAFQETQYF. As DNA, the CDR3 is TGTGCCAGCAGCGTAGGACTAGCTTTTCAAGAGACCCAGTACTTC.

This clone turned up a few times. The rearrangement links TRBV4-1 to TRBJ1-2; D is uncertain. From germline, CDR1 is MGHRA and CDR2 YSYEKL. Deletions cut 1 base from V and 8 bases from J, with 14 bases between. CDR3 length: 14 amino acids. The CDR3 region is CASSQGSGREGYTF. The CDR3 bases are TGCGCCAGCAGCCAAGGGTCTGGGAGAGAAGGCTACACCTTC.

The chain employs TRBV29-1 and TRBJ1-1; 9 bases align to TRBD1. The length of the CDR3 is 12 residues. The V and J ends lost 8 bases and 5 bases, in that order; junction bases with no gene match: 6. Germline CDR1 reads SQVTM; CDR2 reads ANQGSEA. The CDR3 DNA reads as TGCAGCTCCCCCGGGACAGGGACTGAAGCTTTCTTT. This gives the protein CSSPGTGTEAFF.

The chain uses TRBV9 and TRBJ2-1, with TRBD2 as a possible D gene (5 bases). The germline gives CDR1 SGDLS, CDR2 YYNGEE. V shed 4 bases and J shed 5 bases, with 13 bases lying between them. The CDR3 consists of 14 residues. CDR3: CASSSRTVDNEQFF. CDR3 sequence (DNA): TGTGCCAGCAGCTCAAGGACTGTAGACAATGAGCAGTTCTTC.

V and J are TRBV18 and TRBJ2-2; possibly TRBD2 for D (6 bases). The CDR3 spans 15 residues. The V end lost 2 bases, the J end lost 3 bases, and 10 bases lay between the germline ends. CDR1 and CDR2 from the germline V gene are KGHSH and LQKENI. As DNA, the CDR3 is TGTGCCAGCTCACCATCTCGGGGGTACACCGGGGAGCTGTTTTTT. Encoded protein: CASSPSRGYTGELFF.

The CDR3 is CAWTPGTGDHYGYTF. CDR3 bases: TGTGCCTGGACTCCCGGGACAGGGGATCACTATGGCTACACCTTC. V is TRBV30 and J is TRBJ1-2, with 10 nucleotides matching TRBD1. The CDR3 has 15 amino acids. V lost 4 bases and J lost 3; bases outside the gene matches: 8. CDR1 is GTSNPN and CDR2 is SVGIG in the germline V gene (reference sequence).

In nucleotides, the CDR3 is TGTGCCAGCAGCGTGGGACTAGCGGGAGAGAACGAGCAGTACTTC. Translated, it gives CASSVGLAGENEQYF. The chain is built from TRBV9 and TRBJ2-7; 14 positions match TRBD2. The V gene end was trimmed by 2 bases and the J gene end by 5 bases; junction bases not matched to a gene: 3. Germline-derived CDR1 and CDR2 are SGDLS and YYNGEE. The CDR3 is 15 residues long.

This clone has a single count. V is TRBV5-8 and J is TRBJ2-3, with 9 bases matching TRBD2. J gave up 2 bases and V 4 bases, and 2 bases lay outside the gene matches. Germline values: CDR1 SGHTS, CDR2 YDEGEE. The CDR3 contains 14 residues. Here the CDR3 DNA reads TGTGCCAGCAGCCTAGCGGGGAACACAGATACGCAGTATTTT. This codes for CASSLAGNTDTQYF.

The gene calls are TRBV4-2 and TRBJ2-1; TRBD1 might be the D (6 bases). CDR3 length equals 16 residues. Trimming left V 3 bases short and J 0 bases short, with 12 bases between. Germline-derived CDR1 and CDR2 are LGHNA and YNFKEQ. CDR3 nucleotide sequence: TGTGCCAGCAGCCACGGCCAGGGGTCCTCCTACAATGAGCAGTTCTTC. Translated: CASSHGQGSSYNEQFF.

This sequence joins TRBV19 and TRBJ2-1; possibly TRBD2 for D (5 bases). CDR3 length: 17 residues. Trimming shortened V by 7 bases and J by 2 bases, and 21 bases separated the two germline ends. From germline, CDR1 is LNHDA and CDR2 SQIVND (reference sequence). DNA for the CDR3: TGTGCCAGTATGAACCCGGTGGGTGGGAGAGCCTACAATGAGCAGTTCTTC. Protein sequence: CASMNPVGGRAYNEQFF. The full variable domain, rest sourced from reference TRBV19 and TRBJ2-1, is DGGITQSPKYLFRKEGQNVTLSCEQNLNHDAMYWYRQDPGQGLRLIYYSQIVNDFQKGDIAEGYSVSREKKESFPLTVTSAQKNPTAFYLCASMNPVGGRAYNEQFFGPGTRLTVL.

This clone appeared a single time. The chain carries TRBV18 and TRBJ2-3; D may be TRBD2 (6 bases). CDR3 length equals 17 residues. CDR1 and CDR2 from the germline V gene are KGHSH and LQKENI. Trimming removed 1 base from V and 2 bases from J, with 16 bases in between. The DNA for the CDR3 is TGTGCCAGCTCACCACTAAACGGGAGAGGGAACACAGATACGCAGTATTTT. This encodes CASSPLNGRGNTDTQYF.

The chain recombines TRBV7-8 with TRBJ2-7; D not certain. V shed 5 bases and J shed 6 bases, with 11 bases lying between them. Germline V gene lookup returns CDR1 SGHVS and CDR2 FQNEAQ. This CDR3 contains 12 residues. The CDR3 region is CASSPPRSEQYF. The DNA of the CDR3 is TGTGCCAGCAGCCCTCCTCGCAGCGAGCAGTACTTC.

The chain employs TRBV4-1 and TRBJ1-2; 10 bases agree with TRBD1. Germline assignment: CDR1 MGHRA and CDR2 YSYEKL. This CDR3 comprises 15 residues. Unmatched junction bases numbered 6, after V lost 6 bases and J lost 2 bases. This CDR3 is CASRRPGQGNYGYTF. DNA for the CDR3: TGCGCCAGCAGGCGGCCGGGACAGGGGAACTATGGCTACACCTTC.

The chain joins TRBV18 to TRBJ1-6; 8 positions match TRBD1. CDR1 and CDR2 (germline): KGHSH, LQKENI. The CDR3 is made up of 14 amino acids. The V and J ends lost 3 bases and 8 bases, in that order; junction bases with no gene match: 3. The DNA of the CDR3 is TGTGCCAGCTCACCGTCGGACAGGGATTCACCCCTCCACTTT. Translated: CASSPSDRDSPLHF.

The chain uses TRBV19 and TRBJ2-3, with 10 bases aligning to TRBD1. With V trimmed by 6 bases and J by 1 base, 1 base remained unmatched. CDR3 size: 14 residues. Germline V gene lookup returns CDR1 LNHDA and CDR2 SQIVND (reference sequence). Here the CDR3 DNA reads TGTGCCAGTAGGGGGACAGGGGGCACAGATACGCAGTATTTT. Translating gives CASRGTGGTDTQYF.

As DNA, the CDR3 is TGTGCCAGCAGGGGAGGGACAGGGGATGAGCCCCAGCATTTT. Amino acids: CASRGGTGDEPQHF. The V call is TRBV6-6, the J call TRBJ1-5; 10 nucleotides match TRBD1. The CDR3 has 14 residues. Germline V gene sequence: CDR1 MNHNY, CDR2 SVGAGI (reference sequence). J was trimmed by 8 bases and V by 6 bases; bases with no gene match: 7.

The gene calls are TRBV5-1 and TRBJ2-2, with a weak D call TRBD2 (5 bases). This CDR3 region has 14 residues. The germline V gene has CDR1 SGHRS and CDR2 YFSETQ. Trimming took off 3 bases at V and 5 bases at J, with 11 bases between the two ends. CDR3 in DNA: TGCGCCAGCAGCTCAACCGGGGAGACCGGGGAGCTGTTTTTT. The encoded protein is CASSSTGETGELFF.

The chain carries TRBV5-6 and TRBJ1-6; TRBD1 might be the D (6 bases). Germline lookup yields CDR1 SGHDT and CDR2 YYEEEE. This CDR3 has 14 amino acids. The V end lost 1 base, the J end lost 5 bases, and 7 bases lay between the germline ends. CDR3 coding DNA: TGTGCCAGCAGCTTGAACAGGGATAATTCACCCCTCCACTTT. Residues: CASSLNRDNSPLHF.

The CDR3 sequence: CASSLHTGSYEQYF. As DNA, the CDR3 is TGTGCCAGCAGCTTACACACAGGCTCCTACGAGCAGTACTTC. V usage is TRBV7-9 and J usage is TRBJ2-7; D might be TRBD1 (5 bases). V lost 2 bases to trimming and J lost 0 bases, with 8 bases between them. This CDR3 is built from 14 residues. Germline CDR1 SEHNR, CDR2 FQNEAQ (reference sequence).

The CDR3 region is CASSTTFPTEFNEQFF. The CDR3, as DNA: TGTGCCAGCAGCACCACTTTCCCAACGGAGTTCAATGAGCAGTTCTTC. This sequence joins TRBV21-1 and TRBJ2-1; the table gives TRBD2 as D, unverified against the DNA. TRBV21-1 is a known pseudogene. CDR3 length: 16 residues.

V and J are TRBV6-5 and TRBJ2-7; 9 positions agree with TRBD1. Looked up from germline, CDR1 is MNHEY and CDR2 is SVGAGI. V was pared by 2 bases and J by 2 bases, with 1 base of the junction left unmatched. The CDR3 sequence is 14 residues long. For the CDR3, the DNA is TGTGCCAGCAGTTACGGGACAGGGCCCTACGAGCAGTACTTC. Encoded protein: CASSYGTGPYEQYF.

The CDR3 protein is CASYRLARPYEQYF. The CDR3 nucleotides read TGTGCCAGCTATAGACTAGCGCGCCCCTACGAGCAGTACTTC. This sequence joins TRBV27 and TRBJ2-7; TRBD2 matches 8 bases. CDR1 is MNHEY, CDR2 SMNVEV, per germline (reference sequence). This CDR3 spans 14 amino acids. V was clipped by 8 bases and J by 2 bases; unmatched bases: 8.

The chain joins TRBV30 to TRBJ1-1; TRBD1 might be the D (5 bases). V lost 5 bases and J 1 base, leaving 5 bases between the germline ends. The CDR3 is 11 residues long. Germline lookup yields CDR1 GTSNPN and CDR2 SVGIG (reference sequence). Here the CDR3 reads CAWGANTEAFF. CDR3 DNA sequence: TGTGCCTGGGGGGCGAACACTGAAGCTTTCTTT.

This chain joins TRBV5-5 and TRBJ1-6; tentative D call: TRBD1 (6 bases). Germline assignment: CDR1 SGHKS and CDR2 YYEKEE (reference sequence). V gave up 4 bases and J gave up 8 bases, with 13 bases separating them. The CDR3 totals 14 residues. CDR3 in amino acids: CASSEGQRDSPLHF. For the CDR3, the DNA is TGTGCCAGCAGCGAAGGACAGAGAGATTCACCCCTCCACTTT.

This clone was seen a handful of times. The chain combines TRBV11-2 with TRBJ2-7; 7 bases align to TRBD1. V trimming: 8 bases; J trimming: 6 bases; junction bases outside the gene matches: 13. The CDR3 covers 14 residues. CDR1 and CDR2 (germline): SGHAT, FQNNGV. For the CDR3, the DNA is TGTGCCAGCCGAATCCTCTCCAGGGGGTTCGAGCAGTACTTC. Its translation: CASRILSRGFEQYF.

This chain's CDR3 is CASRPGTGGQYGYTF. CDR3 bases: TGTGCCAGTAGACCCGGGACAGGGGGCCAATATGGCTACACCTTC. The rearrangement uses TRBV19 and TRBJ1-2; 12 bases fit TRBD1. Germline lookup yields CDR1 LNHDA and CDR2 SQIVND (reference sequence). V trimming: 6 bases; J trimming: 5 bases; junction bases outside the gene matches: 7. CDR3 size: 15 residues.